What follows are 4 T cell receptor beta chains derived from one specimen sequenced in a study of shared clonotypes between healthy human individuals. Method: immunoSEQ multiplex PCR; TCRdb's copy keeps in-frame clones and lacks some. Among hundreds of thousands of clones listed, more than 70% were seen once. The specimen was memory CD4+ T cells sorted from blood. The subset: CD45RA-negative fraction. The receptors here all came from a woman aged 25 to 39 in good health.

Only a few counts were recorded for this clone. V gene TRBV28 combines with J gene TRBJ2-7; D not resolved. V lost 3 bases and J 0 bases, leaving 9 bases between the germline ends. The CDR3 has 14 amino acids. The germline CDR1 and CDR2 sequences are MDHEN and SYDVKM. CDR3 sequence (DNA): TGTGCCAGCAGTTTGCAGCAAACCTCCTACGAGCAGTACTTC. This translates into CASSLQQTSYEQYF.

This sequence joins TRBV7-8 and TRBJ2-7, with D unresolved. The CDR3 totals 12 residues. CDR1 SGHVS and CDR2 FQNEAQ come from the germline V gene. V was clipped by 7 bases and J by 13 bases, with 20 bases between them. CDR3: CASKATAPPIYF. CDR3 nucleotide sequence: TGTGCCAGCAAGGCTACCGCACCTCCCATCTACTTC.

CDR3 sequence: CASSINIQPSYEQYF. The CDR3 DNA reads as TGTGCCAGTAGTATAAATATCCAACCAAGTTACGAGCAGTACTTC. This rearrangement joins TRBV19 to TRBJ2-7; D is uncertain. This CDR3 has 15 residues. Trimming shortened V by 2 bases and J by 4 bases, and 15 bases separated the two germline ends. The germline CDR1 and CDR2 sequences are LNHDA and SQIVND (reference sequence).

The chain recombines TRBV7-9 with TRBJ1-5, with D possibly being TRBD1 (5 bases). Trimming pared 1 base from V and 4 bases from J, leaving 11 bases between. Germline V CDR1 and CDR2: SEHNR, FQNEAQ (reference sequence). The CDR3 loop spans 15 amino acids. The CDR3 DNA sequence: TGTGCCAGCAGCTTAGATGGAGCAGGGAATCAGCCCCAGCATTTT. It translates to CASSLDGAGNQPQHF.